This T cell receptor (beta chain) was observed in a study of response to subunit inactivated influenza vaccine. Using its own MiXCR run on the RT-PCR reads, TCRdb lists one record per CDR3 protein. Among roughly 500,000 distinct CDR3 sequences listed, more than 15% were seen once. V trimming: 3 bases; J trimming: 2 bases; junction bases outside the gene matches: 3. This CDR3 spans 14 amino acids. Germline V gene data show CDR1 as SGHTA and CDR2 as FQGNSA. Notes on the study in general: The authors suggested that every seasonal influenza vaccination recruits few new T cells.

This clonotype was seen just once. As yet, its antigen is unknown. The receptor was derived from a man between 50 and 69 years old who received an inactivated influenza vaccine. The sample was CD4+ T cells sorted from PBMCs, taken about 23 months after vaccination. The V call is TRBV7-2, the J call TRBJ2-5; 7 bases are a match to TRBD2. The CDR3, as DNA: TGTGCCAGCAGCTTTAGGACTAGTCAAGAGACCCAGTACTTC. Its protein product is CASSFRTSQETQYF.